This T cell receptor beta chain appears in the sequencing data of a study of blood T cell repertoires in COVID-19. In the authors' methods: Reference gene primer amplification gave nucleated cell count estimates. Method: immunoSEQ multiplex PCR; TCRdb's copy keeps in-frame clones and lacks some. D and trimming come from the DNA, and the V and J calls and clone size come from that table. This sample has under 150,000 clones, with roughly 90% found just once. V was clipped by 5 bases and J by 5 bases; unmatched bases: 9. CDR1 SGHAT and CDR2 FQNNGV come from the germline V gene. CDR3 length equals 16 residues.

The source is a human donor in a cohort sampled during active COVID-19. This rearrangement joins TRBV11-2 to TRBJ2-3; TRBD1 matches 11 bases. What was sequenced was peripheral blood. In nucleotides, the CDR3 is TGTGCCAGCAGCGTAGGACAGGGGGCGTTACGAGATACGCAGTATTTT. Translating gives CASSVGQGALRDTQYF. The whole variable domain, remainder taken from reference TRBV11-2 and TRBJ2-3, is EAGVAQSPRYKIIEKRQSVAFWCNPISGHATLYWYQQILGQGPKLLIQFQNNGVVDDSQLPKDRFSAERLKGVDSTLKIQPAKLEDSAVYLCASSVGQGALRDTQYFGPGTRLTVL.